This T cell receptor (beta chain) was found in a study of blood T cell repertoires in COVID-19. Across the whole study: Both acute and convalescent COVID-19 samples were obtained from the United States, Italy and Spain. PBMCs, B-cell-depleted T cells, or T cells provided the cDNA or gDNA that made up the material.

In the source study's methods: How many nucleated cells were present was estimated from reference gene primer amplification. Generated by immunoSEQ multiplex PCR, the TCRdb table keeps only in-frame clones and is missing some. Clone size and the V and J calls come from that table; the DNA yielded D and trimming. Of under 300,000 clones listed, approximately 88% are singletons. The V end lost 1 base, the J end lost 3 bases, and 12 bases lay between the germline ends. CDR3 length equals 15 residues. The germline V gene has CDR1 GTSNPN and CDR2 SVGIG (reference sequence). The genes are TRBV30 and TRBJ1-4; D perhaps matches TRBD1 (6 bases). This receptor was obtained from a woman in her forties who had recovered from COVID-19. Specimen: peripheral blood. CDR3 sequence (DNA): TGTGCCTGGAGTGCCCCGGGGGGGCCTAATGAAAAACTGTTTTTT. Protein product: CAWSAPGGPNEKLFF.